This TCR beta chain was recovered during a study of T cell responses to AZD1222 COVID-19 vaccine. Study-level background: Pooling of second doses given at about 4 or about 12 weeks was done.

Profiled with immunoSEQ multiplex PCR; TCRdb holds only in-frame clones, not every one. The sample lists about 120,000 clones; around 92% were seen once. Study-wide findings and caveats: Among those given AZD1222, only five or six were seropositive at baseline. Among vaccine-associated CD4 TCRs, coverage spanned spike, with dominance at 160-218 and 743-854.

Points on this clone: Antigen unknown.

The CDR3 length is 17 residues. The ends were cut back, 9 bases at V and 0 bases at J, with 23 bases in the middle. This sequence originates from an adult in good health. The specimen was peripheral blood, collected on day 0 of AZD1222 vaccination. The V gene is TRBV23-1, the J gene TRBJ1-2; maybe TRBD1 (6 bases). TRBV23-1 is an open reading frame, and its role is uncertain. The CDR3 DNA is TGCGCCAGTCGGGCAGGGGCGACCGAATCTCCTAACTATGGCTACACCTTC. This codes for CASRAGATESPNYGYTF.